This T cell receptor (beta chain) was identified during a study of metastatic and nonmetastatic thyroid tumors. In the study overall: A comparison of repertoires was made across blood and tumor or nodule tissue from malignant and benign thyroid patients. General study points: Reportedly, malignant thyroid tumors had significantly higher TCR beta diversity than benign nodules, in blood and tumor.

In the study's own analysis: For papillary thyroid cancer, a distant-metastasis classifier was constructed from CDR3 differences observed across clinicopathological groups. With MiXCR, TCRdb reprocessed the PCR reads. In this record, the V and J calls reflect TCRdb's handling and not the investigators' own analysis. This sample has about 35,000 clones; about 32% occur once, and the top ten carry roughly 15%. No patient received treatment before thyroid surgery. Germline CDR1 reads MNHGY; CDR2 reads SVAAGI. The V and J ends lost 1 base and 5 bases respectively, with 3 bases between them. CDR3 length equals 13 residues. With respect to this clone: Its antigen is unknown.

This clonotype was sampled from a female donor with papillary thyroid cancer or a benign thyroid nodule (not recorded which). Some clones in this sample may be carry-over from other donors' samples. The sequenced sample consisted of tumor tissue. The rearrangement uses TRBV6-9 and TRBJ1-6; no clear D. The CDR3 is CASSYLDNSPLHF. The CDR3 DNA is TGTGCCAGCAGTTATTTGGATAATTCACCCCTCCACTTT.